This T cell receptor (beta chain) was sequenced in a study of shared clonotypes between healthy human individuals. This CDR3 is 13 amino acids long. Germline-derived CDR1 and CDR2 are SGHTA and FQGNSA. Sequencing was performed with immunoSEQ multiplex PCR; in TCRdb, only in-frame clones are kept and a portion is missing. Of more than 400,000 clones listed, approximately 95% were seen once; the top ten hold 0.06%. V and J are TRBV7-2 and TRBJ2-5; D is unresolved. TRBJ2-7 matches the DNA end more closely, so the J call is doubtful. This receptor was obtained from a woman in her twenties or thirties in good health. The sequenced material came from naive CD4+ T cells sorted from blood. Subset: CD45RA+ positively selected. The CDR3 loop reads CASSKRAVYEQYF. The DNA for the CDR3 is TGTGCCAGCAGCAAAAGGGCCGTATACGAGCAGTACTTC.